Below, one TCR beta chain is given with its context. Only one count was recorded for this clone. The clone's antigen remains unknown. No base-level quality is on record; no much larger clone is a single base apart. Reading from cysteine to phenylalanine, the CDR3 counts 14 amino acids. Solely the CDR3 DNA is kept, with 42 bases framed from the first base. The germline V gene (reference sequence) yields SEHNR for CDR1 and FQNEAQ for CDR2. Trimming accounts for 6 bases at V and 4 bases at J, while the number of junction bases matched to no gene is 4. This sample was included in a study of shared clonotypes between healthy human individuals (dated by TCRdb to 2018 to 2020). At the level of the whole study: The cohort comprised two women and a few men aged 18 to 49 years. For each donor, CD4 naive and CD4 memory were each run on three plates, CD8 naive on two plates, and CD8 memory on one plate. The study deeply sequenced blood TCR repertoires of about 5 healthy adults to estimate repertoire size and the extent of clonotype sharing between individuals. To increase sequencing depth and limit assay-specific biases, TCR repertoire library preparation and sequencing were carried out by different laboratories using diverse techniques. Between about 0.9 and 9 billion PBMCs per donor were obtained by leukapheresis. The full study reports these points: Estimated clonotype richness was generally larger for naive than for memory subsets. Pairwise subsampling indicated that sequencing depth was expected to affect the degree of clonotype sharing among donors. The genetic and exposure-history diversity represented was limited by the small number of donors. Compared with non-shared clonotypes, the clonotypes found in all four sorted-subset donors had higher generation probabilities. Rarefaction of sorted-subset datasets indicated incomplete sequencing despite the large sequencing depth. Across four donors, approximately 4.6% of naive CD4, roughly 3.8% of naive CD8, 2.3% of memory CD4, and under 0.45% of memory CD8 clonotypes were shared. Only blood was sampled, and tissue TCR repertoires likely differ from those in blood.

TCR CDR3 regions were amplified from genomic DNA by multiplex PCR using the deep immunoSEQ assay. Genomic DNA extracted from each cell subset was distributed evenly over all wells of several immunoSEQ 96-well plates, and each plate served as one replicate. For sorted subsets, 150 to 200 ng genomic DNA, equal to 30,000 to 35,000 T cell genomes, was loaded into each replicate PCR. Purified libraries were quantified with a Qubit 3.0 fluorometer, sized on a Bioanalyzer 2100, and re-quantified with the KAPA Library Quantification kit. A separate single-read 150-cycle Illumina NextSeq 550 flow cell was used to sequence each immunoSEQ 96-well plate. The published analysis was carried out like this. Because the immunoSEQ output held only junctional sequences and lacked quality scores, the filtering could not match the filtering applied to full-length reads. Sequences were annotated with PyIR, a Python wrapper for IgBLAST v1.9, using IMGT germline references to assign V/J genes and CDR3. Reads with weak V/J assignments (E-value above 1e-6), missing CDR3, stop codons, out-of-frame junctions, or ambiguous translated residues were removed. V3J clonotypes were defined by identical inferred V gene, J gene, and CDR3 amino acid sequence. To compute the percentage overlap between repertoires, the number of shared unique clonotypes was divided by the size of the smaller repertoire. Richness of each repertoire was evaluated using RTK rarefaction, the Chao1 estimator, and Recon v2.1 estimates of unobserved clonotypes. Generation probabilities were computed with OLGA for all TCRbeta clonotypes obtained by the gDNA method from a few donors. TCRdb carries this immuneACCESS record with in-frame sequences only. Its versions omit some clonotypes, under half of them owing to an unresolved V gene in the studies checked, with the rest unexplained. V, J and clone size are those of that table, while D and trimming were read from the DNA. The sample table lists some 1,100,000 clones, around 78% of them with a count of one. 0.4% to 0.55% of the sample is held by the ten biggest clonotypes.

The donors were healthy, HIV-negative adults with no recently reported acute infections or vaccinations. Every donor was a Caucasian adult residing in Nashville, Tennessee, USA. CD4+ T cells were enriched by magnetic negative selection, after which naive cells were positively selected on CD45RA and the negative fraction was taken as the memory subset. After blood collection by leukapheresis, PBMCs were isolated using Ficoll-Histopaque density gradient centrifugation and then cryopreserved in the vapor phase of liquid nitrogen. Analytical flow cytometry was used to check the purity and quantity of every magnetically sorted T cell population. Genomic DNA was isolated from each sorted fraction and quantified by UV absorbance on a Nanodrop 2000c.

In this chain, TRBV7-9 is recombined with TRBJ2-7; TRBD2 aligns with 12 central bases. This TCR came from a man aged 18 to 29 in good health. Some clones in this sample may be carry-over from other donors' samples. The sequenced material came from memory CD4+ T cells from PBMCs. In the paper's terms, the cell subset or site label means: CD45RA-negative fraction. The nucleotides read TGTGCCAGCAGTCGACTAGCGGGAGAATACGAGCAGTACTTC. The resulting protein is CASSRLAGEYEQYF.